The TCR beta chain described here comes from a study of technical replicates of blood from a handful of donors. Germline assignment: CDR1 SEHNR and CDR2 FQNEAQ (reference sequence). The V and J ends lost 2 bases and 2 bases, in that order; junction bases with no gene match: 10. This CDR3 is 17 amino acids long. The assay was immunoSEQ multiplex PCR, and TCRdb's table has in-frame clones only and misses some. The sample yields tens of thousands of clones, around 95% seen once. The sample consisted of T cells isolated from PBMCs. This TCR was recovered from a human donor in good health. The chain combines TRBV7-9 with TRBJ2-7; 9 nucleotides agree with TRBD2. As DNA, the CDR3 is TGTGCCAGCAGCTTACCCCGGGCGGGAGGGGGAACCTACGAGCAGTACTTC. Residues: CASSLPRAGGGTYEQYF. The full variable domain, its missing parts supplied by reference TRBV7-9 and TRBJ2-7, is DTGVSQNPRHKITKRGQNVTFRCDPISEHNRLYWYRQTLGQGPEFLTYFQNEAQLEKSRLLSDRFSAERPKGSFSTLEIQRTEQGDSAMYLCASSLPRAGGGTYEQYFGPGTRLTVT.